These 22 T cell receptor beta chains were sequenced from one sample in a study of type 1 and type 2 diabetes patients. Genomic DNA was the PCR template. Multiplex PCR with 30 forward and 13 reverse primers amplified the TCR beta CDR3. TCRdb used MiXCR to reprocess the multiplex PCR reads, holding one entry per CDR3 protein. The sample contains 270,000 or so distinct CDR3 sequences, more than 45% of which appear only once. Sample: peripheral blood mononuclear cells (PBMCs). The receptors were sampled from a young man with type 2 diabetes.

This clonotype was counted a single time. The chain has TRBV29-1 and TRBJ2-1; D possibly uses TRBD1 or TRBD2 (5 bases each). Germline loops: CDR1 SQVTM, CDR2 ANQGSEA. This CDR3 comprises 12 residues. The DNA of the CDR3 is TGCAGTGTCGAGGGGCTTGTAAATGAGCAGTTCTTC. It codes for CSVEGLVNEQFF.

This rearrangement joins TRBV19 to TRBJ1-1; 9 nucleotides match TRBD1. The germline CDR1 and CDR2 sequences are LNHDA and SQIVND (reference sequence). This CDR3 has 15 residues. V was clipped by 9 bases and J by 10 bases; unmatched bases: 18. This CDR3 reads CASTNETGGRARAFF. The CDR3 DNA follows: TGTGCCAGCACAAACGAGACAGGGGGGAGGGCGCGAGCTTTCTTT.

This clonotype showed up just a few times. DNA for the CDR3: TGTGCCAGCAGTTACACCGCCAGGGAGACCCAGTACTTC. Translating it yields CASSYTARETQYF. The V and J genes are TRBV6-5 and TRBJ2-5, with D unresolved. This CDR3 has 13 amino acids. The germline CDR1 and CDR2 sequences are MNHEY and SVGAGI. Between the trimmed V and J ends, which lost 2 bases and 5 bases, there was a span of 9 bases.

The chain is built from TRBV27 and TRBJ2-7, with no clear D. The length of the CDR3 is 13 residues. The V gene lost 3 bases and the J gene lost 6 bases, with 12 bases spanning the gap. Germline CDR1 is MNHEY and CDR2 is SMNVEV (reference sequence). CDR3 residues: CASSFSGPREQYF. In DNA, the CDR3 is TGTGCCAGCAGTTTTTCTGGCCCTCGCGAGCAGTACTTC.

The rearrangement links TRBV25-1 to TRBJ2-7, with 7 bases aligning to TRBD2. This CDR3 region has 13 residues. Germline-derived CDR1 and CDR2 are MGHDK and SYGVNS. The trim removed 4 bases at V and 6 bases at J, leaving 6 bases unmatched. CDR3 sequence: CASSGGRGGEQYF. The CDR3 DNA sequence: TGTGCCAGCAGTGGGGGGAGGGGTGGCGAGCAGTACTTC.

This clonotype was counted once. The V call is TRBV10-1, the J call TRBJ1-5; D uncertain. The germline V and J ends were trimmed by 3 bases and 4 bases, with 7 bases remaining between them. The germline CDR1 and CDR2 sequences are WNHNN and SYGVQD (reference sequence). This CDR3 is built from 13 residues. CDR3 DNA sequence: TGCGCCAGCAGTGAAGGGAGGAATCAGCCCCAGCATTTT. Its translation is CASSEGRNQPQHF.

This clonotype was picked up a small number of times. The CDR3 region has the DNA TGCAGTGCTAGTCTCAGTCCAGATACGCAGTATTTT. It codes for CSASLSPDTQYF. The genes are TRBV20-1 and TRBJ2-3; D is unclear. Between the trimmed V and J ends, which lost 3 bases and 4 bases, there was a span of 8 bases. Germline CDR1 DFQATT, CDR2 SNEGSKA (reference sequence). The CDR3 spans 12 residues.

This chain uses TRBV28 with TRBJ1-2; D is unclear. With 2 bases removed from V and 6 bases from J, the gap between germline ends came to 7 bases. Germline V gene sequence: CDR1 MDHEN, CDR2 SYDVKM. The CDR3 is 12 residues long. The CDR3 sequence is CASSLRGNGYTF. For the CDR3, the DNA is TGTGCCAGCAGTTTACGAGGGAATGGCTACACCTTC.

The J gene is TRBJ1-2, the V gene TRBV13; possible D gene TRBD1, 5 bases. The CDR3 extends over 14 amino acids. V was clipped by 3 bases and J by 3 bases, with 11 bases between them. The V gene's germline CDR1 is PRHDT and CDR2 FYEKMQ (reference sequence). CDR3 bases: TGTGCCAGCAGCTTGGGGCCCGGGGACTATGGCTACACCTTC. Protein sequence: CASSLGPGDYGYTF.

This clonotype was seen a few times. The V gene is TRBV19, the J gene TRBJ1-2; D is possibly TRBD1 (5 bases). Germline CDR1 LNHDA, CDR2 SQIVND (reference sequence). The V gene lost 9 bases and the J gene lost 8 bases, with 28 bases spanning the gap. The CDR3 is 16 residues long. This CDR3 reads CASRKNGASGVGGYTF. In DNA, the CDR3 is TGTGCCAGCAGAAAAAACGGGGCTTCGGGAGTCGGCGGCTACACCTTC.

The V call is TRBV20-1, the J call TRBJ1-4, with a weak D call TRBD1 (6 bases). CDR1 is DFQATT, CDR2 SNEGSKA, per germline (reference sequence). Trimming took 5 bases from V and 5 from J, leaving 9 bases between them. CDR3 length: 12 residues. The DNA of the CDR3 is TGCAGTGCTGGACAGCCGAATGAAAAACTGTTTTTT. The encoded protein is CSAGQPNEKLFF.

The CDR3 here is CASSETDATNEKLFF. In DNA, the CDR3 is TGTGCCAGTAGTGAGACAGACGCAACTAATGAAAAACTGTTTTTT. This chain uses TRBV19 with TRBJ1-4, with TRBD1 as a possible D gene (5 bases). CDR1 and CDR2 from the germline V gene are LNHDA and SQIVND (reference sequence). V lost 5 bases to trimming and J lost 0 bases, with 10 bases between them. This CDR3 spans 15 amino acids.

This clonotype was recorded only once. The rearrangement uses TRBV2 and TRBJ2-7; D is perhaps TRBD2 (6 bases). Germline assignment: CDR1 SNHLY and CDR2 FYNNEI. There are 13 residues in the CDR3. V lost 3 bases, J lost 7 bases, and 13 bases lay in between. The CDR3 DNA reads TGTGCCAGCAGTGAGTTAGAGGGAGGAGAGCAGTACTTC. It codes for CASSELEGGEQYF. The full variable domain, in which reference TRBV2 and TRBJ2-7 provide the parts outside the CDR3, is EPEVTQTPSHQVTQMGQEVILRCVPISNHLYFYWYRQILGQKVEFLVSFYNNEISEKSEIFDDQFSVERPDGSNFTLKIRSTKLEDSAMYFCASSELEGGEQYFGPGTRLTVT.

The chain employs TRBV7-2 and TRBJ2-7; 7 positions match TRBD1. This CDR3 spans 16 amino acids. Trimming at V came to 2 bases and at J to 0 bases, leaving 7 bases not matched to a gene. The germline V gene encodes CDR1 SGHTA and CDR2 FQGNSA. In nucleotides, the CDR3 is TGTGCCAGCAGCTTACCCCGGGACAGCATCTCCTACGAGCAGTACTTC. This sequence encodes CASSLPRDSISYEQYF.

This clonotype came up a few times. This chain uses TRBV14 with TRBJ2-7; TRBD1 might be the D (5 bases). This CDR3 has 15 residues. CDR1 and CDR2 (germline): SGHDN, FVKESK. The V gene lost 4 bases and the J gene lost 6 bases, with 19 bases spanning the gap. The CDR3 DNA reads as TGTGCCAGCAGCCGCGTGATCCCCAGGGTTGTCGAGCAGTACTTC. Amino acids: CASSRVIPRVVEQYF.

This clonotype was detected only once. The V and J genes are TRBV7-2 and TRBJ1-6; possibly TRBD1 for D (5 bases). Germline-derived CDR1 and CDR2 are SGHTA and FQGNSA. Trimming stripped 5 bases from V and 10 bases from J, with 15 bases between. This CDR3 has 14 amino acids. In nucleotides, the CDR3 is TGTGCCAGCAGCCCGGGGGGAGGGGCGTCACCCCTCCACTTT. Its translation: CASSPGGGASPLHF.

V and J are TRBV2 and TRBJ2-6; the match to TRBD2 covers 8 bases. The germline V gene has CDR1 SNHLY and CDR2 FYNNEI. With V trimmed by 9 bases and J by 2 bases, 3 bases remained unmatched. The CDR3 has 14 amino acids. This CDR3 reads CASERETGANVLTF. The CDR3 bases are TGTGCCAGTGAGCGGGAGACTGGGGCCAACGTCCTGACTTTC. Full variable domain (outside the CDR3, taken from reference TRBV2 and TRBJ2-6): EPEVTQTPSHQVTQMGQEVILRCVPISNHLYFYWYRQILGQKVEFLVSFYNNEISEKSEIFDDQFSVERPDGSNFTLKIRSTKLEDSAMYFCASERETGANVLTFGAGSRLTVL.

The CDR3 region has the DNA TGTGCCAGCAGTAATCCGGGACAGGAGTACTTC. This sequence encodes CASSNPGQEYF. J is TRBJ2-5 and V is TRBV6-6; TRBD1 matches at 8 bases. Germline lookup yields CDR1 MNHNY and CDR2 SVGAGI (reference sequence). After removal of 5 bases from V and 12 bases from J, the junction contained 5 bases not matched to a gene. The CDR3 length is 11 residues.

This clonotype was recorded a few times. The V gene is TRBV7-3, the J gene TRBJ2-1; the match to TRBD2 covers 10 bases. Germline assignment: CDR1 SGHTA and CDR2 FQGTGA. The CDR3 has 15 residues. V lost 2 bases to trimming and J lost 13 bases; unmatched junction nucleotides: 11. The CDR3 sequence is CASSLGSGLAGAQFF. The CDR3 DNA reads TGTGCCAGCAGCTTAGGAAGCGGGCTAGCGGGGGCCCAGTTCTTC.

This clonotype occurred a few times. CDR3 nucleotide sequence: TGTGCCAGCAGTGAAGGGACAGGGAGCTATGGCTACACCTTC. Residues: CASSEGTGSYGYTF. The chain couples TRBV2 to TRBJ1-2, with TRBD1 matching 8 bases. The CDR3 length is 14 residues. Germline V gene lookup returns CDR1 SNHLY and CDR2 FYNNEI. J was trimmed by 4 bases and V by 1 base; bases with no gene match: 2.

V and J are TRBV28 and TRBJ2-7; D may correspond to TRBD1 or TRBD2 (7 bases each). The CDR3 consists of 15 residues. Deletions cut 5 bases from V and 2 bases from J, with 16 bases between. In germline, CDR1 is MDHEN, CDR2 SYDVKM. The CDR3 sequence is CASSEGQGGTYEQYF. In DNA, the CDR3 is TGTGCCAGCAGTGAAGGGCAGGGGGGGACCTACGAGCAGTACTTC.

This rearrangement joins TRBV6-6 to TRBJ1-6; no firm D call. V was shortened by 7 bases and J by 7 bases, with 8 bases between the two germline ends. Germline V gene lookup returns CDR1 MNHNY and CDR2 SVGAGI (reference sequence). The CDR3 is made up of 12 amino acids. The CDR3 region is CASTTDNSPLHF. In DNA, the CDR3 is TGTGCCAGCACAACGGACAATTCACCCCTCCACTTT.